This T cell receptor (beta chain) derives from a study of CD8 T cells in ankylosing spondylitis. Study findings and constraints: Blood of patients with ankylosing spondylitis appeared to be characterized by a TCR beta motif of eight highly homologous variants.

V trimming: 3 bases; J trimming: 6 bases; junction bases outside the gene matches: 14. The CDR3 runs to 15 residues. CDR1 and CDR2 (germline): DFQATT, SNEGSKA (reference sequence). There are a few counts of this clonotype. The antigen is undetermined. A quantitative 5'-RACE method, one with molecular barcodes, was used to make TCR beta libraries. TCRdb reprocessed the 5' RACE reads with MiXCR, giving one entry per CDR3 protein. In the table there are around 770,000 distinct CDR3 sequences, roughly 19% of which are singletons. The clonotype originates from a male donor with ankylosing spondylitis. The genes are TRBV20-1 and TRBJ2-7; 7 bases match TRBD1. Sequenced material: blood, either unsorted or a sorted T cell fraction (not recorded which). The chain's CDR3 is CSASRGTVGVSEQYF. The CDR3 nucleotides are TGCAGTGCTAGTAGAGGGACAGTTGGAGTCAGCGAGCAGTACTTC.